The entry below describes one T cell receptor (beta chain). Its antigen is unidentified. MiXCR was run by TCRdb on the 5' RACE reads, yielding one entry per CDR3 protein. Among 250,000 to 400,000 distinct CDR3 sequences listed, 14% were seen once. The data stem from a study of T-cell memory formation after mild COVID-19. Broader study findings: CD4+ contracting clones lay mainly in CM and EM, CD8+ ones in EMRA.

This CDR3 comprises 13 residues. Per germline, CDR1 DFQATT and CDR2 SNEGSKA (reference sequence). The V end was cut by 4 bases, the J end by 2 bases, with 11 bases between. This chain connects TRBV20-1 to TRBJ2-5; tentatively, D is TRBD2 (5 bases). The TCR sequence derives from a man aged 18 to 30 who had mild COVID-19 (a few samples of this study predate the infection). Cell type and time point are not known. Sequenced material: PBMCs or a T cell subset sorted from them (not recorded which). The CDR3 is CSAIGSAQETQYF. CDR3 bases: TGCAGTGCTATCGGTAGCGCTCAAGAGACCCAGTACTTC.